One and the same sample provided the 13 T cell receptor beta chains below, sequenced in a study of shared T cell receptors in the human thymus. TCRdb keeps only in-frame clones here, not all; method: immunoSEQ multiplex PCR. This table holds about 660,000 clones, around 89% found once. The same data also contributed to another study, on human thymus T cells.

Sequences were obtained from thymocytes. These receptors were collected from a boy under two years old with a congenital heart defect.

The rearrangement uses TRBV28 and TRBJ2-1; TRBD1 might be the D (6 bases). This CDR3 region has 15 residues. Per the germline V gene, CDR1 is MDHEN and CDR2 is SYDVKM. V lost 9 bases and J 0 bases, leaving 15 bases between the germline ends. CDR3 amino acids: CASPLDSNSYNEQFF. The CDR3 DNA sequence: TGTGCCAGTCCCCTGGACAGTAACTCCTACAATGAGCAGTTCTTC.

The rearrangement uses TRBV5-8 and TRBJ2-7; possibly TRBD2 for D (6 bases). V shed 0 bases and J shed 6 bases, with 7 bases lying between them. This CDR3 is built from 12 residues. CDR1 and CDR2 (germline): SGHTS, YDEGEE. The CDR3 region has the DNA TGTGCCAGCAGCTTGGTCGGGAGCGAGCAGTACTTC. Its translation: CASSLVGSEQYF.

The J gene is TRBJ2-5, the V gene TRBV29-1, with D hard to call. Germline V gives CDR1 SQVTM, CDR2 ANQGSEA. V lost 5 bases to trimming and J lost 2 bases, with 18 bases between them. This CDR3 comprises 15 residues. In DNA form, the CDR3 reads TGCAGCGTTCTTCCTCCGACTTATCAGCAAGAGACCCAGTACTTC. This encodes CSVLPPTYQQETQYF.

In its sample, this clone was seen once. The rearrangement links TRBV30 to TRBJ2-2; D remains unclear. The CDR3 totals 14 residues. Per germline, CDR1 GTSNPN and CDR2 SVGIG (reference sequence). The V and J ends lost 3 bases and 4 bases respectively, with 12 bases between them. The CDR3: CAWRRLDGTGELFF. DNA of the CDR3: TGTGCCTGGAGAAGACTTGATGGCACCGGGGAGCTGTTTTTT.

This clone was observed once. The chain has TRBV12-5 and TRBJ1-4, with D unresolved. The V gene lost 3 bases and the J gene lost 0 bases, with 14 bases spanning the gap. Per the germline V gene, CDR1 is LGHNT and CDR2 is FRNRAP. CDR3 length: 17 residues. CDR3: CASGFYREGSTNEKLFF. For the CDR3, the DNA is TGTGCTAGTGGTTTTTATAGGGAGGGCTCAACTAATGAAAAACTGTTTTTT.

The chain uses TRBV7-9 and TRBJ2-6, with 12 bases fitting TRBD1. V lost 6 bases and J lost 4; bases outside the gene matches: 10. Per germline, CDR1 SEHNR and CDR2 FQNEAQ (reference sequence). The CDR3 runs 18 residues. CDR3 amino acids: CASSWPGQGANGANVLTF. In DNA, the CDR3 is TGTGCCAGCAGTTGGCCGGGACAGGGGGCGAACGGGGCCAACGTCCTGACTTTC.

The rearrangement links TRBV4-1 to TRBJ2-7; 7 bases are a match to TRBD2. The ends lost 4 bases at V and 0 bases at J; junction bases unmatched: 9. Germline CDR1 is MGHRA and CDR2 is YSYEKL. This CDR3 contains 16 residues. DNA of the CDR3: TGCGCCAGCAGCCTAACTGGACTAGGCAGCTCCTACGAGCAGTACTTC. Translation gives CASSLTGLGSSYEQYF.

This chain links TRBV11-2 with TRBJ1-3; 10 nucleotides agree with TRBD1. The CDR3 totals 19 residues. CDR1 and CDR2 (germline): SGHAT, FQNNGV. V was pared by 5 bases and J by 0 bases, with 13 bases of the junction left unmatched. CDR3 region: CASSLPGQGSQGSGNTIYF. DNA of the CDR3: TGTGCCAGCAGCCTACCGGGACAGGGGTCTCAGGGCTCTGGAAACACCATATATTTT.

The rearrangement joins TRBV11-3 to TRBJ1-2, with 8 bases aligning to TRBD1. Germline CDR1 and CDR2: SGHNT and YENEEA. The CDR3 covers 16 residues. Trimming removed 5 bases from V and 1 base from J; junction bases left unmatched: 9. CDR3 in amino acids: CASSLWTGLSNYGYTF. CDR3 nucleotide sequence: TGTGCCAGCAGCCTATGGACAGGGCTAAGTAACTATGGCTACACCTTC.

V usage is TRBV15 and J usage is TRBJ1-5; TRBD1 matches 11 bases. Germline V gene data show CDR1 as LNHNV and CDR2 as YYDKDF (reference sequence). The CDR3 has 16 residues. Trimming at V came to 5 bases and at J to 6 bases, leaving 9 bases not matched to a gene. CDR3 loop: CATSSPDRGLGQPQHF. Written as DNA, the CDR3 is TGTGCCACCAGCTCCCCGGACAGGGGGCTGGGTCAGCCCCAGCATTTT.

This chain uses TRBV27 with TRBJ2-3; D possibly corresponds to TRBD2 (5 bases). The CDR3 is 13 amino acids. In germline, CDR1 is MNHEY, CDR2 SMNVEV (reference sequence). Trimming cost V 6 bases and J 2 bases, with 9 bases left between them. The chain's CDR3 is CASRGALTDTQYF. The CDR3, as DNA: TGTGCCAGCAGGGGAGCCCTCACAGATACGCAGTATTTT.

The rearrangement links TRBV6-1 to TRBJ2-5; maybe TRBD2 (7 bases). Trimming removed 11 bases at V and 0 bases at J, with 19 bases between. The V gene's germline CDR1 is MNHNS and CDR2 SASEGT. The CDR3 loop spans 15 amino acids. CDR3 region: CALMGGTQYQETQYF. DNA of the CDR3: TGTGCCTTAATGGGGGGGACACAGTACCAAGAGACCCAGTACTTC.

The CDR3 DNA reads as TGTGCCAGCAGCCCGATCGGGACCCAGTACTTC. Translation: CASSPIGTQYF. V usage is TRBV7-2 and J usage is TRBJ2-5; the D is unclear. This CDR3 region has 11 residues. The germline V and J ends were trimmed by 5 bases and 7 bases, with 8 bases remaining between them. Germline CDR1 and CDR2: SGHTA and FQGNSA. The variable domain in full, completed from reference TRBV7-2 and TRBJ2-5, reads GAGVSQSPSNKVTEKGKDVELRCDPISGHTALYWYRQSLGQGLEFLIYFQGNSAPDKSGLPSDRFSAERTGGSVSTLTIQRTQQEDSAVYLCASSPIGTQYFGPGTRLLVL.